This T cell receptor beta chain was captured by sequencing in a study of blood T cell repertoires in COVID-19. Looking at the study overall: The study drew acute and convalescent COVID-19 samples from the United States, Italy and Spain. In each case, the material was cDNA or gDNA derived from T cells, B-cell-depleted T cells, or PBMCs.

As processed by the authors: The assay estimated nucleated cells by amplifying reference gene primers. TCRdb's copy holds only in-frame clones and misses some; the assay was immunoSEQ multiplex PCR. D and trimming come from the DNA, and the V and J calls and clone size come from that table. Here the sample spans about 44,000 clones, roughly 87% being singletons. Trimming shortened V by 4 bases and J by 7 bases, and 14 bases separated the two germline ends. Germline CDR1 is SGDLS and CDR2 is YYNGEE. This CDR3 spans 13 amino acids. The gene calls are TRBV9 and TRBJ1-1; no definite D call. The TCR sequence derives from an elderly woman in a cohort sampled during active or convalescent COVID-19. Material for sequencing was peripheral blood. CDR3 DNA sequence: TGTGCCAGCAGCCCAAACATTAATTTTGAAGCTTTCTTT. This encodes CASSPNINFEAFF.